Sequencing of this TCR beta chain was carried out in a study of blood T cell repertoires in COVID-19. Study context: Samples taken during acute and convalescent COVID-19 were collected in the United States, Italy and Spain. T cells, B-cell-depleted T cells, or PBMCs provided the cDNA or gDNA that served as material.

Germline CDR1 reads GTSNPN; CDR2 reads SVGIG (reference sequence). CDR3 length: 15 residues. The V and J ends lost 4 bases and 1 base, in that order; junction bases with no gene match: 6. In the original processing: Amplifying reference gene primers gave estimates of nucleated cell counts. TCRdb's table, derived via immunoSEQ multiplex PCR, lists solely in-frame clones and lacks some. Clone size and V and J calls were adopted from that table, with D and trimming inferred from the DNA. The repertoire has over 80,000 clones, roughly 80% of them found once; the top ten carry 4% to 5%. The sample taken for sequencing was peripheral blood. The genes are TRBV30 and TRBJ1-5; 8 bases line up with TRBD1. The sequence came from a woman between 45 and 60 years old with acute or convalescent COVID-19. CDR3: CAWNSQGGSNQPQHF. Here the CDR3 DNA reads TGTGCCTGGAACTCACAGGGGGGGAGCAATCAGCCCCAGCATTTT.